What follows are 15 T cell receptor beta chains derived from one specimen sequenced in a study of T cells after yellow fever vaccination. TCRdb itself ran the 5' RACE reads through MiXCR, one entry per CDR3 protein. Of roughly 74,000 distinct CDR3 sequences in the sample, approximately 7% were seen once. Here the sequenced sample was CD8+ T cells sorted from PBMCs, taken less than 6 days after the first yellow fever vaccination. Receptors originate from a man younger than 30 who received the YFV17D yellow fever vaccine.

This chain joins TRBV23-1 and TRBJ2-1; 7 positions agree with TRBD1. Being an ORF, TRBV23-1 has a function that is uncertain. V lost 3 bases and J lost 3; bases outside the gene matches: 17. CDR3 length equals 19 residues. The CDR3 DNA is TGCGCCAGCAGTCACTTGGGGGAAAGGGGGACAGAACACTACAATGAGCAGTTCTTC. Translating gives CASSHLGERGTEHYNEQFF.

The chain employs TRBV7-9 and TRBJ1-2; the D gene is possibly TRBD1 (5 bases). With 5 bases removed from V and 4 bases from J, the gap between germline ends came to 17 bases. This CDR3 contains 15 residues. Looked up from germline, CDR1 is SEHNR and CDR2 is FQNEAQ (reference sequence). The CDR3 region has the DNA TGTGCCAGCAGCGCAGGACCGGGGGGGGGCTATGGCTACACCTTC. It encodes CASSAGPGGGYGYTF.

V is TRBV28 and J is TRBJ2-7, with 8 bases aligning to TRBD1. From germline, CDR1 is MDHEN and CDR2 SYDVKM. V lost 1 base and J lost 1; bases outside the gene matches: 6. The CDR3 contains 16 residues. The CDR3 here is CASSLFQGAPSYEQYV. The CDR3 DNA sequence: TGTGCCAGCAGTTTATTTCAGGGGGCTCCATCCTACGAGCAGTACGTC.

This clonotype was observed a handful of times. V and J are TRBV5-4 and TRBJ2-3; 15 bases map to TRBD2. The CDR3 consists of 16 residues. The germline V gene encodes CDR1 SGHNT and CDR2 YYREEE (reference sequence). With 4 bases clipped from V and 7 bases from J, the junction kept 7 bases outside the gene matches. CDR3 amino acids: CASSGGLAGGPNTQYF. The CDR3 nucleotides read TGTGCCAGCAGCGGCGGACTAGCGGGGGGGCCAAATACGCAGTATTTT.

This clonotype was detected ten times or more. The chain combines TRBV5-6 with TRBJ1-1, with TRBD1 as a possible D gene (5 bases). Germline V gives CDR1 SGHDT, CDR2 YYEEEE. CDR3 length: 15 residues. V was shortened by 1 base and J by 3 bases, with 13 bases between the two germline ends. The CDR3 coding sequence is TGTGCCAGCAGCTTGTCAGGGACGTTATACACTGAAGCTTTCTTT. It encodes CASSLSGTLYTEAFF. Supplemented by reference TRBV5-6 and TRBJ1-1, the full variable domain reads DAGVTQSPTHLIKTRGQQVTLRCSPKSGHDTVSWYQQALGQGPQFIFQYYEEEERQRGNFPDRFSGHQFPNYSSELNVNALLLGDSALYLCASSLSGTLYTEAFFGQGTRLTVV.

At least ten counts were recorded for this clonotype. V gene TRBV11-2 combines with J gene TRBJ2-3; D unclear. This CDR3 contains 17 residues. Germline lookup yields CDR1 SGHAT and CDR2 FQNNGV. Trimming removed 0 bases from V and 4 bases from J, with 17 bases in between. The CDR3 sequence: CASSLDRAGFAPDTQYF. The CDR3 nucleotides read TGTGCCAGCAGCTTAGATAGGGCAGGCTTTGCCCCAGATACGCAGTATTTT.

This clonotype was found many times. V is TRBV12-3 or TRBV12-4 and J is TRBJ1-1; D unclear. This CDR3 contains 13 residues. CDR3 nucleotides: TGTGCTCTAACCATGAGGACGAACACTGAAGCTTTCTTT. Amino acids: CALTMRTNTEAFF.

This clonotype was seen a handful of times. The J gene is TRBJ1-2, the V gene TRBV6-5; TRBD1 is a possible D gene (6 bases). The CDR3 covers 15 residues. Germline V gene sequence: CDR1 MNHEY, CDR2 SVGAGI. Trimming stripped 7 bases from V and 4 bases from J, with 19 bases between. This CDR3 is CASMIVAGVFYGYTF. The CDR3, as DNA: TGTGCCAGCATGATCGTAGCAGGGGTTTTCTATGGCTACACCTTC.

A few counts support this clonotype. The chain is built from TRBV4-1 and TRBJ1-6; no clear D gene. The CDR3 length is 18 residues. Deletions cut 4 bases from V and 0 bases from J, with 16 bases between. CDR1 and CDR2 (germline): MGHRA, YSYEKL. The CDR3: CASSPSPGLLSYNSPLHF. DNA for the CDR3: TGCGCCAGCAGCCCCAGCCCAGGTCTACTCTCCTATAATTCACCCCTCCACTTT.

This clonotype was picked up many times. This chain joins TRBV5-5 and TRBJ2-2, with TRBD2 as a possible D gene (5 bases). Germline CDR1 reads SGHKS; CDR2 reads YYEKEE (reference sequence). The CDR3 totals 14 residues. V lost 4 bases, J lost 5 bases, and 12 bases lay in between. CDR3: CASSSLTGTGELFF. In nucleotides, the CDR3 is TGTGCCAGCAGCAGCTTGACGGGGACCGGGGAGCTGTTTTTT.

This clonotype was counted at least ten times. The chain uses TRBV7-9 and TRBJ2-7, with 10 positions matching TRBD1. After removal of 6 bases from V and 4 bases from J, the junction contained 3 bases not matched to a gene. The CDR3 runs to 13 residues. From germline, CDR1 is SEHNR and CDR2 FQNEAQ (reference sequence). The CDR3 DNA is TGTGCCAGCAGAGGACAGGGGGATTACGAGCAGTACTTC. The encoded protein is CASRGQGDYEQYF.

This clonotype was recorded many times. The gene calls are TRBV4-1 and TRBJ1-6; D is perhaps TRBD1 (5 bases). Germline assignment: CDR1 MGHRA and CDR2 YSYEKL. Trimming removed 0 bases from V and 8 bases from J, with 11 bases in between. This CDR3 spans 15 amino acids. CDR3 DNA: TGCGCCAGCAGCCAAGACTCGACAGCACATTCACCCCTCCACTTT. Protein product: CASSQDSTAHSPLHF.

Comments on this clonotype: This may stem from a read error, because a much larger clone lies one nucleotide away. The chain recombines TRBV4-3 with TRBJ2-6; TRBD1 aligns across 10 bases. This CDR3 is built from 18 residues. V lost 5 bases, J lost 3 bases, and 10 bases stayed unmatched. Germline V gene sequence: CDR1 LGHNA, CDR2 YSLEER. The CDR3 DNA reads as TGCGCCAGCAGCGGGGAGGGACAGGGGAATCTTGGGGCCAACGTCCTGACTTTC. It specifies CASSGEGQGNLGANVLTF.

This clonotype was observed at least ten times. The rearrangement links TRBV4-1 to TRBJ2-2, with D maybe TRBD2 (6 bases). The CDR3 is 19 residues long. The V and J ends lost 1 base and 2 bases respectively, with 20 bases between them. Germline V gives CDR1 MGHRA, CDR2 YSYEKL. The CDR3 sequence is CASSQAAGFSLKNTGELFF. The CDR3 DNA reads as TGCGCCAGCAGCCAAGCCGCGGGGTTTTCTCTGAAAAACACCGGGGAGCTGTTTTTT.

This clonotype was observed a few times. The CDR3 DNA is TGTGCCAGCAGCGTAGAGGACAGGGACACCGCTGGGGCCAACGTCCTGACTTTC. Translated: CASSVEDRDTAGANVLTF. This chain uses TRBV9 with TRBJ2-6; TRBD1 aligns across 8 bases. V gave up 0 bases and J gave up 2 bases; unmatched junction bases: 7. CDR1 is SGDLS and CDR2 is YYNGEE in the germline V gene. The CDR3 consists of 18 residues.